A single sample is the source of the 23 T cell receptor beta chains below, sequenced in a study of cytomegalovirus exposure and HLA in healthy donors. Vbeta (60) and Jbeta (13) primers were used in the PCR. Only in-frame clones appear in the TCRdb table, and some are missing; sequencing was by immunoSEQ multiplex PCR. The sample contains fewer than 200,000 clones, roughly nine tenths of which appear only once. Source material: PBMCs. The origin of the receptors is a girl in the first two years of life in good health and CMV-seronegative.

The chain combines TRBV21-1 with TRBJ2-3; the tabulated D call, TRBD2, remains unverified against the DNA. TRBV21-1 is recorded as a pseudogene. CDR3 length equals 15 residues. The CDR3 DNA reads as TGTGCCAGCAGCAAAAAGCCATTCACCGCAGATACGCAGTATTTT. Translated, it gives CASSKKPFTADTQYF.

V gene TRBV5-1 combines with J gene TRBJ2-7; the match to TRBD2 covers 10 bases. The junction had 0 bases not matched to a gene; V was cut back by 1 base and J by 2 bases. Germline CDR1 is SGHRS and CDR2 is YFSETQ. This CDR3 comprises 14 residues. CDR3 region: CASSLTSGTYEQYF. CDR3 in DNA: TGCGCCAGCAGCTTGACTAGCGGGACCTACGAGCAGTACTTC. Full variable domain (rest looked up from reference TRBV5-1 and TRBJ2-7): KAGVTQTPRYLIKTRGQQVTLSCSPISGHRSVSWYQQTPGQGLQFLFEYFSETQRNKGNFPGRFSGRQFSNSRSEMNVSTLELGDSALYLCASSLTSGTYEQYFGPGTRLTVT.

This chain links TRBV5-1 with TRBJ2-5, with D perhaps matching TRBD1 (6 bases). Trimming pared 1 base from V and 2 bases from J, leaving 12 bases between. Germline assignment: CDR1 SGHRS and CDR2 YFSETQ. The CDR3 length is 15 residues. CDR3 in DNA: TGCGCCAGCAGCTTGTGGACAGATTTACAAGAGACCCAGTACTTC. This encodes CASSLWTDLQETQYF.

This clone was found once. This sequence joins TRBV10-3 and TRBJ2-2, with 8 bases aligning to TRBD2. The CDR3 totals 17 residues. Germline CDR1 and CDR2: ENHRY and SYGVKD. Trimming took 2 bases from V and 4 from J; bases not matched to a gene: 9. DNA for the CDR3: TGTGCCATCAGTGAGCCCATCCGGGGGGGCCCCACCGGGGAGCTGTTTTTT. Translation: CAISEPIRGGPTGELFF.

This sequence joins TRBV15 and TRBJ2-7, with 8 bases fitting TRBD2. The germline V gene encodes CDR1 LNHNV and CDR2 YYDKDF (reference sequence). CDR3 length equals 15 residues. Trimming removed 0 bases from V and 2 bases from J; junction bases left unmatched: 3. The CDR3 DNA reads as TGTGCCACCAGCAGAGATGACGGGGGGGCCTACGAGCAGTACTTC. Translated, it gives CATSRDDGGAYEQYF.

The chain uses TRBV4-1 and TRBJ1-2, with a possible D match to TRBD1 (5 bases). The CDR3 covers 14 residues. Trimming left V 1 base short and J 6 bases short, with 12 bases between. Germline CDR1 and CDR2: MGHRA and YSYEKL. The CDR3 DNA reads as TGCGCCAGCAGCCAAGGTGGGCAGGGTCATGGCTACACCTTC. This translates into CASSQGGQGHGYTF.

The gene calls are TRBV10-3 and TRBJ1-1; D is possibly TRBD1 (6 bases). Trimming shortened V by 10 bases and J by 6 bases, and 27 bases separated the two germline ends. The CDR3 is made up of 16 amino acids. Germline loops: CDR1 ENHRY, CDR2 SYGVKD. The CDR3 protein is CATSRAGAKMSAEAFF. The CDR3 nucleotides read TGTGCCACGTCGCGCGCGGGGGCTAAAATGAGTGCTGAAGCTTTCTTT.

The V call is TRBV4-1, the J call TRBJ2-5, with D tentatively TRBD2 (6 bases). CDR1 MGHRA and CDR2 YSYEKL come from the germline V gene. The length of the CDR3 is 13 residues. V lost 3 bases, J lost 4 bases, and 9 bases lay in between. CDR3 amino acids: CASSQVLAETQYF. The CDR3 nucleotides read TGCGCCAGCAGCCAGGTACTAGCAGAGACCCAGTACTTC.

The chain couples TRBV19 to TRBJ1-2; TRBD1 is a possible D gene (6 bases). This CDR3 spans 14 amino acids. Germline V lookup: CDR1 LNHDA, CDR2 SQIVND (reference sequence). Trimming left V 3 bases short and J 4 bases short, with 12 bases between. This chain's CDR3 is CASSILQGSYGYTF. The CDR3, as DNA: TGTGCCAGTAGTATTTTACAGGGAAGCTATGGCTACACCTTC.

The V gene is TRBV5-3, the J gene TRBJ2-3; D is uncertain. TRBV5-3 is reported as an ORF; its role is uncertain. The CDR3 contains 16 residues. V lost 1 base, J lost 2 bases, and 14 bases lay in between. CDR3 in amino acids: CARSLLSTKLTDTQYF. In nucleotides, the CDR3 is TGTGCCAGAAGCTTGCTATCTACTAAACTCACAGATACGCAGTATTTT.

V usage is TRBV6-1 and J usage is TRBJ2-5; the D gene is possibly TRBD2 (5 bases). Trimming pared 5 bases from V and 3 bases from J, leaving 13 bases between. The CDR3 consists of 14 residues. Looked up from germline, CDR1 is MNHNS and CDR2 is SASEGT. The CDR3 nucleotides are TGTGCCAGCAGTCGCTACGGGCGGGAAGAGACCCAGTACTTC. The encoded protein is CASSRYGREETQYF.

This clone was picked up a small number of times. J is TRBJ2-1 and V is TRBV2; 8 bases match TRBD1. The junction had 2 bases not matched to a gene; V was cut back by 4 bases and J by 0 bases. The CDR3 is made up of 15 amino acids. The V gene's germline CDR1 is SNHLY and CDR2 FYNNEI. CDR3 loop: CASSVGTGSYNEQFF. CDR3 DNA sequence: TGTGCCAGCAGTGTCGGGACAGGCTCCTACAATGAGCAGTTCTTC.

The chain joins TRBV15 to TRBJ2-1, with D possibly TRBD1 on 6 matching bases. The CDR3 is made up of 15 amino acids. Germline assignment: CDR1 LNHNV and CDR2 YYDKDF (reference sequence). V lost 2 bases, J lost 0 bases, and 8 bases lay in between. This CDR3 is CATSRTGSSYNEQFF. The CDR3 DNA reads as TGTGCCACCAGCAGAACAGGGAGCTCCTACAATGAGCAGTTCTTC.

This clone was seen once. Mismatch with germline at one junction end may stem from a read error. CDR3 amino acids: CAGSVEVRGGNYGYTF. The CDR3, as DNA: TGTGCCGGCAGCGTAGAGGTCCGAGGGGGAAACTATGGCTACACCTTC. This chain uses TRBV9 with TRBJ1-2; D perhaps matches TRBD1 (6 bases). The CDR3 sequence is 16 residues long. Germline CDR1 is SGDLS and CDR2 is YYNGEE.

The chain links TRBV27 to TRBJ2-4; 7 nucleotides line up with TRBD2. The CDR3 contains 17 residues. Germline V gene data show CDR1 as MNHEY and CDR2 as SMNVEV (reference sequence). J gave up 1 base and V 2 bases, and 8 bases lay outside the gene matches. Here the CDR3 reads CASSLGGGNNAKNIQYF. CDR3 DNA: TGTGCCAGCAGTTTAGGGGGGGGTAATAATGCCAAAAACATTCAGTACTTC.

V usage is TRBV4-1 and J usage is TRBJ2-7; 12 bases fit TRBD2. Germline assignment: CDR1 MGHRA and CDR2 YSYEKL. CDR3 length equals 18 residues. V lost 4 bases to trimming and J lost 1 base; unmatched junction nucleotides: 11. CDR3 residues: CASSPGLAGFGRSYEQYF. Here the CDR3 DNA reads TGCGCCAGCAGCCCGGGACTAGCGGGCTTCGGGCGGTCCTACGAGCAGTACTTC.

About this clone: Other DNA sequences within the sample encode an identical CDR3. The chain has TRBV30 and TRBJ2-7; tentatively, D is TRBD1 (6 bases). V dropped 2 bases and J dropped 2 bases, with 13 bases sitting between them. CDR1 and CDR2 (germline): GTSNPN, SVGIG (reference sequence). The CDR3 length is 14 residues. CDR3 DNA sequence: TGTGCCTGGAGTAGTTCCAGGGGTCCCTACGAGCAGTACTTC. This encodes CAWSSSRGPYEQYF.

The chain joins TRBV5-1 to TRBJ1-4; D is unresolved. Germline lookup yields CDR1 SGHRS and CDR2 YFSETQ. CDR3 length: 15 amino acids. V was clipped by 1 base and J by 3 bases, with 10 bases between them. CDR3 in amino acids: CASSLRSAANEKLFF. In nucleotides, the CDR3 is TGCGCCAGCAGCTTGAGGAGCGCAGCTAATGAAAAACTGTTTTTT.

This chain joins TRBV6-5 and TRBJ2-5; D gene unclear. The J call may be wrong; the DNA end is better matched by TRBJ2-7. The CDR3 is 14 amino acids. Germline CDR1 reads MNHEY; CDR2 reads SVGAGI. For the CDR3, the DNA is TGTGCCAGCAGTTACACGGAGAACTCCTACGAGCAGTACTTC. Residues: CASSYTENSYEQYF.

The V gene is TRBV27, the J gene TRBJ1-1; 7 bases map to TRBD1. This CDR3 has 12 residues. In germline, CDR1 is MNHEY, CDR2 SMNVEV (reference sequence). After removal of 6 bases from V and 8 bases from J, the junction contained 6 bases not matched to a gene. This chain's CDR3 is CASSQGTAEAFF. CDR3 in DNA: TGTGCCAGCAGCCAGGGGACAGCGGAAGCTTTCTTT.

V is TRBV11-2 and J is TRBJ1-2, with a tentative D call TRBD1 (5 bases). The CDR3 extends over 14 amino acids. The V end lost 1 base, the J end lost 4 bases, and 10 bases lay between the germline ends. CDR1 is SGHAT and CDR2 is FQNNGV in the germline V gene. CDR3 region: CASSLADSPYGYTF. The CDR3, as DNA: TGTGCCAGCAGCTTAGCTGACAGTCCCTATGGCTACACCTTC.

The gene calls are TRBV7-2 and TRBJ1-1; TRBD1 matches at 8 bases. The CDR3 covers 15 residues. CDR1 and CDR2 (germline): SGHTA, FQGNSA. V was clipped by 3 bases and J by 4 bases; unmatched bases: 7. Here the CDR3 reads CASSLVQGAFTEAFF. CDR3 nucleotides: TGTGCCAGCAGCTTGGTCCAGGGGGCCTTCACTGAAGCTTTCTTT.

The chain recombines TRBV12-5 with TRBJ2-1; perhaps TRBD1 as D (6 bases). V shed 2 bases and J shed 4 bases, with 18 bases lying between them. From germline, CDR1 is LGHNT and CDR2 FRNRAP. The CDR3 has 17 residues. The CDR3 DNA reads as TGTGCTAGTGGTTTGATCTTACCAGGGGTCACTTACAATGAGCAGTTCTTC. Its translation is CASGLILPGVTYNEQFF.